The sequence of this TCR beta chain was determined in a study of cytomegalovirus exposure and HLA in healthy donors (dated by TCRdb to between 2016 and 2019). Looking at the study overall: An earlier analysis of about 560 of the donors reported roughly 300 Gb of sequence data and 100 million to 120 million unique TCR beta sequences obtained from around 170 million T cells. A later analysis re-examined previously published TCR beta repertoires from 500 to 700 donors and added high-resolution HLA genotyping to investigate patterns of TCR occurrence. Several DR-DQ haplotypes were handled as single units for association and clustering, since linkage in the cohort was strong. The number of donors typed differed by locus, with roughly 629-640 for A, B, C, DRB1 and DQB1, around 520 for DQA1, approximately 570 for DPA1, and around 430 for DPB1. The study aimed to test whether signatures of past pathogen exposure could be identified by cataloging public T cell receptors. HLA typing covered class I and class II loci at four-digit resolution. Of the 350 to 450 genotyped donors, over 65% fell in the genetic ancestry cluster associated with self-reported Caucasian donors. High-throughput TCR immunosequencing, statistical association of individual TCRs with disease status, and machine learning were combined to predict cytomegalovirus infection status. The study used immunosequencing to profile the T cell repertoires of 670 or so subjects and linked those repertoires to cytomegalovirus serostatus. A later genetic analysis took genome-wide SNP genotypes for about three fifths of the 666 donors and used that subset as a discovery cohort. Donor age, sex, ethnicity and CMV serostatus were compiled alongside the repertoire data. On average, roughly 240,000 unique TCR beta nucleotide sequences were sequenced per donor among more than 350 genotyped donors of the cohort, with around 19% of those sequences being non-productive. The later analysis used no new phenotypic data to find candidate immune exposures, relying instead on TCR beta sequences and their occurrence across donors. Approximately 310 gigabases of sequencing data and tens of millions of unique TCR sequences were included in an early release covering roughly 600 HLA-typed donors. An earlier analysis of roughly 600 of the donors used high-throughput TCR beta sequencing to judge whether each TCR beta V gene segment behaved as functional or pseudogenic. A separate validation cohort of some 130 different subjects was used in addition to the approximately 670-subject first cohort. All discovery cohort repertoires had been generated on a single sequencing platform.

To prepare the library, the immunoSEQ multiplex PCR assay was applied. For the multiplex PCR, a mixture combining 60 forward primers for TCR Vbeta segments and 13 reverse primers for TCR Jbeta segments was used. A multiplex PCR assay on genomic DNA amplified the CDR3 region of rearranged TCR beta genes. On the Illumina HiSeq System, the amplified TCR beta libraries were sequenced as 87-base-pair reads. In the paper's pipeline: A later analysis counted some 74 million unique TCR beta chains across the 550 to 800 repertoires, and around 9.9 million of these chains were shared by at least two donors. Raw reads were error-corrected and collapsed into unique sequences by a nearest-neighbor algorithm in which closely related sequences were merged to remove PCR and sequencing errors. CDR3 sequences were aligned to IMGT reference sequences to assign V, D and J gene segments. For a sequence to be retained, at least a six-nucleotide match to both a V gene segment and a J gene segment was required. A rearrangement counted as productive if the CDR3 had no stop codons and remained in frame with V and J, and every other rearrangement counted as non-productive. Following IMGT convention, CDR3 was defined as the stretch from the second conserved V-encoded cysteine up to the conserved J-encoded phenylalanine. In an earlier analysis of approximately 590 of the donors, sequences lacking an unambiguous match to a single V gene segment were excluded. In an earlier analysis of about 590 of the donors, a V segment was called functional when productive rearrangements were above 56.7%, and segregating when the standard deviation between donors exceeded 5%. To diagnose cytomegalovirus status from the catalog of TCR beta chain sequences, a statistical classification framework was built. In a later analysis, TCR nucleotide sequences were compared against IMGT/GENE-DB human TR gene sequences so that V and J genes could be assigned. The TCRdist pipeline was used in a later analysis to assign CDR3 sequences and most-parsimonious VDJ recombination scenarios. A later analysis defined each TCR beta chain by its CDR3 amino acid sequence plus V-gene family, and excluded reads lacking a unique V-gene family. A later analysis removed 592 highly shared, low-generation-probability nucleotide sequences to deal with suspected cross-contamination and a sequencing artifact. For each public chain, a later analysis derived a clonal expansion index from normalized ranks of inferred template counts within each repertoire. A later analysis computed generation probabilities with a VDJ recombination model fitted to out-of-frame rearrangements, and checked the results against IGoR. In a later analysis, TCR-TCR, TCR-HLA and TCR-CMV co-occurrence was scored with hypergeometric tests, and a repertoire-size bias correction was applied to TCR pairs. In a later analysis, false discovery rates were estimated by permuting HLA or CMV assignments 20 times. In a later analysis, co-occurring TCRs were grouped using DBSCAN, with TCRdist sequence similarity added in when clustering inside HLA-allele-positive subsets. For co-occurrence clustering, repertoires with fewer than 30,000 or more than 120,000 public chains were excluded, along with roughly five repertoires with anomalous nucleotide sharing. TCRdb obtained this table from immuneACCESS and retained in-frame rearrangements with V and J assigned. These tables miss some clones; where compared with another copy, unresolved V genes account for less than half of the shortfall, and the remainder is unexplained. That table is the source of V, J and clone size, and D and trimming were worked out from the DNA. Here the sample has a few hundred thousand clones; around 80% occur a single time. The top ten clonotypes cover 2.5% to 3% of the sample.

Paper-wide results and their limitations: The classifier was reported to diagnose cytomegalovirus status with high specificity and sensitivity in both the original and validation cohorts. The earlier analysis of approximately 540 of the donors excluded some 16 rarely observed V segments, including chromosome 9 orphons, because counts were too low. Some IMGT-functional V segments, including TRBV6-2 and TRBV6-3, could not be distinguished by the 87-base-pair reads and were therefore excluded. According to a later analysis, parvovirus B19, influenza, CMV and Epstein-Barr virus appeared linked to several top co-occurrence clusters. In a later analysis, the rate of TCR association differed among HLA loci, with DRB1 alleles having the most associated TCRs and HLA-C alleles having the fewest. A later genetic analysis reported fewer N-insertions in productive TCRs among donors in an Asian-associated ancestry cluster than the roughly 650-donor mean. A cluster of highly shared sequence variants was judged likely to represent a technical artifact of the sequencing pipeline. In a later analysis, HLA-associated TCR beta chains were found to be more clonally expanded and to have lower generation probabilities than equally common non-associated chains. An association between a missense DCLRE1C variant and V-gene and J-gene trimming of TCR beta chains was found in a later genetic analysis and replicated in an independent cohort. When HLA alleles, especially DR and DQ, strongly co-occurred, attributing TCR associations to individual alleles was difficult. In the study, around 150 TCR beta chains were listed as associated with cytomegalovirus. A further reported finding was that TCR beta sequences accurately predicted the HLA-A and HLA-B alleles for most subjects in the first cohort. Most CMV-associated TCR beta chains appeared to be HLA-restricted in a later analysis, and the HLA associations seemed to be driven largely by CMV exposure. Three of the identified cytomegalovirus-associated TCR beta chains were confirmed in vitro to be specific for cytomegalovirus antigens. Broadly in line with IMGT annotations, most TCR beta V segments showed up in productive rearrangements about 87% or about 30% of the time in an earlier analysis of 587 of the donors. Linkage disequilibrium might explain the correlated functional status among segregating V segments, but an unknown experimental factor could not be excluded. Immune exposure information for the cohort was limited to CMV serostatus. A later analysis associated about 16,000 TCR beta sequences with specific HLA alleles at a false discovery rate of 0.05. The authors suggested that the approach could potentially be extended to other disease states and immunological phenotypes. Sequencing depth was assumed to be roughly uniform across donors in the presence/absence analyses, though that assumption may not hold. This cohort had only TCR beta chains sequenced, and the lack of alpha or paired-chain data limited which features could be detected. Most TCR sequences were seen in very few donors, while some public TCRs were found in many individuals. Because HLA typing was unavailable for some donors at each locus, only the typed subset was used in association tests.

Notes on this clone: This receptor's antigen is unknown. No clone much larger than this one lies a single base away; base qualities are absent.

The cohort comprised approximately 700 healthy bone marrow donors. At the time of sampling, every cohort member was nominally healthy, though immune exposures that went unrecorded were likely present. The donor was CMV seronegative and belonged to the group of 352 seronegative cohort members. A peripheral blood sample was collected from each donor, and TCR beta sequencing was performed on peripheral blood mononuclear cells. The Qiagen DNeasy Blood Extraction Kit was used to extract genomic DNA from the blood cell samples. The germline V gene supplies CDR1 SGHAT and CDR2 FQNNGV. From cysteine to phenylalanine, the CDR3 is 14 amino acids long. The read is trimmed to its CDR3 DNA, 42 bases read in frame from base 1. Unmatched junction bases come to 3, with V trimmed by 5 bases and J by 3 bases.

The sample taken for sequencing was PBMCs. The rearrangement combines TRBV11-2 with TRBJ2-7; 11 central bases correspond to TRBD2. This TCR was recovered from a man in his thirties or forties in good health and CMV-seronegative. The DNA is as follows: TGTGCCAGCAGCGGGACTAGCGGTCGCTACGAGCAGTACTTC. This encodes CASSGTSGRYEQYF.